This TCR beta chain was identified in a study of CD8+ T cells in alopecia areata. Study details: Treated patients took oral tofacitinib at 5 to 10 mg twice daily. By percentage of affected scalp area, the severity of treated patients was scored.

CDR1 and CDR2 from the germline V gene are MGHRA and YSYEKL. This CDR3 is built from 15 residues. Deletions cut 1 base from V and 4 bases from J, with 14 bases between. This clone has a handful of counts. No antigen is known for it. Treatment noted: oral pan-JAK inhibitor, 5-10 mg twice daily. Researchers gathered lesional scalp punch biopsies and peripheral blood from patients with alopecia areata. Study-wide findings and caveats: Sharing of TCR sequences between patients (possibly for HLA-related reasons) was less clear than in mice.

In each case, RNA was isolated and then reverse transcribed into cDNA as the sequencing template. The assay was immunoSEQ multiplex PCR, and TCRdb's table has in-frame clones only and misses some. The sample holds about 170,000 clones, approximately 59% seen once. The origin of this receptor is a human donor with alopecia areata. The rearrangement links TRBV4-1 to TRBJ2-7; D is perhaps TRBD2 (6 bases). Sequencing was performed on CD4+ T cells sorted from blood, taken at approximately week 61, from a patient treated with tofacitinib. CDR3 bases: TGCGCCAGCAGCCAAGCACGGCAGGGAGGATACGAGCAGTACTTC. This sequence encodes CASSQARQGGYEQYF.